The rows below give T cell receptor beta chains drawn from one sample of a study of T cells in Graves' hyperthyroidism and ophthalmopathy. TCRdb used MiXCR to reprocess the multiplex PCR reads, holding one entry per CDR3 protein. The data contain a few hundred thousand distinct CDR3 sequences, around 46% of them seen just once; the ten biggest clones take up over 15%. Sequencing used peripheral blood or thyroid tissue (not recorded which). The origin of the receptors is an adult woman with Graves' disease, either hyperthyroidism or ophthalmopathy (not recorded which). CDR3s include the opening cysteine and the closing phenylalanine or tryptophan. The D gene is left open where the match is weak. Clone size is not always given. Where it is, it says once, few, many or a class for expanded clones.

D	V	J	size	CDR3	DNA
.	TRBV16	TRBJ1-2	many	CASSRNRVDYGYTF	TGTGCCAGCAGCCGAAACAGGGTAGACTATGGCTACACCTTC
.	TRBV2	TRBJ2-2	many	CASSAKRVPNTGELFF	TGTGCCAGCAGTGCGAAGCGGGTGCCGAACACCGGGGAGCTGTTTTTT
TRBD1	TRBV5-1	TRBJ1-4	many	CASSSGTGNRANEKLFF	TGCGCCAGCAGCTCCGGGACAGGCAACAGGGCTAATGAAAAACTGTTTTTT
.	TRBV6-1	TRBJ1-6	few	CASRQGVEDSPFHF	TGTGCCAGCAGACAGGGAGTGGAGGATTCACCCTTCCACTTT
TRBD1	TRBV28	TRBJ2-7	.	CASSSIDRDEQYF	TGTGCCAGCAGTTCGATCGACAGGGACGAGCAGTACTTC
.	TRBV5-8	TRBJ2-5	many	CASSFINRQETQYF	TGTGCCAGCAGCTTTATAAACAGGCAAGAGACCCAGTACTTC
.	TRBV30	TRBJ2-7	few	CAWSVSGGLYEQYF	TGTGCCTGGAGTGTCTCCGGGGGACTCTACGAGCAGTACTTC
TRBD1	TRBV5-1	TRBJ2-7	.	CASSTGTDFYEQYF	TGCGCCAGCAGCACCGGGACAGACTTCTACGAGCAGTACTTC
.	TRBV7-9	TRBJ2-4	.	CASSPPGKDIQYF	TGTGCCAGCAGCCCACCTGGGAAGGACATTCAGTACTTC
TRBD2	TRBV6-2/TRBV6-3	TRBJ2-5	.	CASRGLAAETQYF	TGTGCCAGCAGGGGACTAGCGGCAGAGACCCAGTACTTC
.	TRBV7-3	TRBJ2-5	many	CASSRTGVQETQYF	TGTGCCAGCAGCCGGACCGGGGTCCAAGAGACCCAGTACTTC
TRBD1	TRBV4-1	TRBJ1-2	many	CASSHMGQGYGYTF	TGCGCCAGCAGCCATATGGGACAGGGGTATGGCTACACCTTC
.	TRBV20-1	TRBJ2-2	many	CSAPGEGNTGELFF	TGCAGTGCCCCCGGAGAGGGTAACACCGGGGAGCTGTTTTTT
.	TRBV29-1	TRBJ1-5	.	CSVGSENQPQHF	TGCAGCGTTGGGTCGGAGAATCAGCCCCAGCATTTT
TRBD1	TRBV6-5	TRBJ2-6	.	CASSEAPQGAQFFSGANVLTF	TGTGCCAGCAGTGAAGCGCCACAGGGGGCGCAGTTTTTTTCTGGGGCCAACGTCCTGACTTTC
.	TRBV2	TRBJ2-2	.	CADRDSNTGELFF	TGTGCCGACCGGGACTCGAACACCGGGGAGCTGTTTTTT
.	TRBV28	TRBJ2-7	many	CASRFGQLYEQYF	TGTGCCAGTAGATTCGGACAACTCTACGAGCAGTACTTC
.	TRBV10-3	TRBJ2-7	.	CAITSSGDILYEQYF	TGTGCCATCACCTCGAGCGGGGACATCCTCTACGAGCAGTACTTC
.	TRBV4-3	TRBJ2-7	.	CASSSYGEQYF	TGCGCCAGCAGCTCTTACGGTGAGCAGTACTTC
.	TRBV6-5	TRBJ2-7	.	CASRGTTAYEQYF	TGTGCCAGCAGGGGGACAACAGCCTACGAGCAGTACTTC
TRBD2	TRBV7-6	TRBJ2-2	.	CASSLVSGRNTGELFF	TGTGCCAGCAGCTTAGTCAGCGGGAGGAACACCGGGGAGCTGTTTTTT
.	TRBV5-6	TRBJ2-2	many	CASSPRLYTGELFF	TGTGCCAGCAGCCCAAGACTGTATACCGGGGAGCTGTTTTTT